The next 28 T cell receptor beta chains were all read from a single sample in a study of neoadjuvant anti-PD-1 for oral cavity cancer. The time point: after neoadjuvant nivolumab, at surgical resection. Clones were read by immunoSEQ multiplex PCR, and TCRdb kept only the in-frame ones, dropping some. The data show thousands of clones, under 80% seen once. The sequencing used PBMCs, collected after nivolumab (anti-PD-1) treatment. Source of these receptors: a person between 35 and 79 years old with oral cavity squamous cell carcinoma.

V and J are TRBV28 and TRBJ2-2; TRBD1 agrees at 7 bases. Germline-derived CDR1 and CDR2 are MDHEN and SYDVKM. The CDR3 spans 17 residues. With 5 bases clipped from V and 1 base from J, the junction kept 10 bases outside the gene matches. The CDR3 region is CASSRNPGQWNTGELFF. The CDR3 DNA is TGTGCCAGCAGTCGCAATCCGGGACAGTGGAACACCGGGGAGCTGTTTTTT.

The chain employs TRBV28 and TRBJ2-2; D may be TRBD1 (5 bases). Germline CDR1 reads MDHEN; CDR2 reads SYDVKM. V lost 7 bases and J 5 bases, leaving 20 bases between the germline ends. This CDR3 region has 16 residues. The chain's CDR3 is CASTPREDIWTGELFF. The CDR3 DNA reads TGTGCCAGCACACCCCGTGAGGACATATGGACCGGGGAGCTGTTTTTT.

The chain joins TRBV5-1 to TRBJ2-2; D gene uncertain. The CDR3 has 16 residues. Trimming cost V 1 base and J 4 bases, with 14 bases left between them. Germline V lookup: CDR1 SGHRS, CDR2 YFSETQ. The CDR3 bases are TGCGCCAGCAGCTTGAGTGGTAGCAGGATCACCGGGGAGCTGTTTTTT. It specifies CASSLSGSRITGELFF. Supplemented by reference TRBV5-1 and TRBJ2-2, the full variable domain reads KAGVTQTPRYLIKTRGQQVTLSCSPISGHRSVSWYQQTPGQGLQFLFEYFSETQRNKGNFPGRFSGRQFSNSRSEMNVSTLELGDSALYLCASSLSGSRITGELFFGEGSRLTVL.

The chain employs TRBV5-1 and TRBJ2-5; 8 nucleotides agree with TRBD1. Judging by the DNA end, TRBJ2-7 fits better; the J call may be wrong. CDR3 size: 13 residues. The germline V gene has CDR1 SGHRS and CDR2 YFSETQ. The CDR3 spells CASSAGTGYEQYF. The CDR3 DNA reads as TGCGCCAGCAGCGCCGGGACAGGCTACGAGCAGTACTTC.

The genes are TRBV6-6 and TRBJ2-7; 10 bases are shared with TRBD2. Germline values: CDR1 MNHNY, CDR2 SVGAGI (reference sequence). There are 15 residues in the CDR3. V was clipped by 7 bases and J by 4 bases; unmatched bases: 10. CDR3 residues: CASTWERGGVYEQYF. The CDR3 DNA reads TGTGCCAGCACGTGGGAGCGGGGGGGCGTTTACGAGCAGTACTTC.

The V call is TRBV7-2, the J call TRBJ2-1, with D perhaps matching TRBD1 or TRBD2 (5 bases each). Germline assignment: CDR1 SGHTA and CDR2 FQGNSA. Trimming cost V 5 bases and J 10 bases, with 21 bases left between them. This CDR3 comprises 15 residues. The CDR3 region has the DNA TGTGCCAGCAGCCCAGGGACCGGACCCTACCGAGAGCAGTTCTTC. This codes for CASSPGTGPYREQFF.

The V call is TRBV4-1, the J call TRBJ2-3; 8 bases match TRBD1. This CDR3 spans 15 amino acids. Germline lookup yields CDR1 MGHRA and CDR2 YSYEKL. The V segment lost 4 bases and the J segment 4 bases; nucleotides outside the gene matches: 7. The CDR3 region has the DNA TGCGCCAGCAGCCGCAGGGGGCAGGGGCCAGATACGCAGTATTTT. It encodes CASSRRGQGPDTQYF.

The V and J genes are TRBV4-1 and TRBJ2-1, with D tentatively TRBD2 (6 bases). This CDR3 is built from 16 residues. CDR1 and CDR2 from the germline V gene are MGHRA and YSYEKL. V was cut by 3 bases and J by 3 bases, with 15 bases left in between. The CDR3, as DNA: TGCGCCAGCAGCCAGTCCTCAGCGGGCGGCTACAATGAGCAGTTCTTC. Translation gives CASSQSSAGGYNEQFF.

CDR3 in DNA: TGTGCCAGCAGCTTAGATCTGGTACTAGCGGGGGGCACCTACGAGCAGTACTTC. Protein sequence: CASSLDLVLAGGTYEQYF. The V and J genes are TRBV11-2 and TRBJ2-7; 12 bases align to TRBD2. The germline gives CDR1 SGHAT, CDR2 FQNNGV. The CDR3 loop spans 18 amino acids. Trimming at V came to 0 bases and at J to 2 bases, leaving 8 bases not matched to a gene.

This sequence joins TRBV6-6 and TRBJ1-2; a weak D match, TRBD1 (6 bases). This CDR3 is 15 amino acids long. V was clipped by 4 bases and J by 5 bases, with 17 bases between them. Germline V gene sequence: CDR1 MNHNY, CDR2 SVGAGI (reference sequence). The CDR3 region has the DNA TGTGCCAGCAGTTCACGGGACACAGGATCGTATGGCTACACCTTC. Translated, it gives CASSSRDTGSYGYTF.

The gene calls are TRBV7-2 and TRBJ2-3, with 11 bases aligning to TRBD2. V was clipped by 5 bases and J by 5 bases; unmatched bases: 6. Per the germline V gene, CDR1 is SGHTA and CDR2 is FQGNSA. The CDR3 is made up of 15 amino acids. DNA of the CDR3: TGTGCCAGCAGCCTACCGACTAGCGGGGTAGATACGCAGTATTTT. Translated: CASSLPTSGVDTQYF.

This clone turned up a few times. The chain uses TRBV25-1 and TRBJ2-7; D is perhaps TRBD1 (5 bases). The V end lost 3 bases, the J end lost 5 bases, and 11 bases lay between the germline ends. Germline CDR1 is MGHDK and CDR2 is SYGVNS. CDR3 length equals 13 residues. The DNA of the CDR3 is TGTGCCAGCAGTGACCAGGGTATCGACGAGCAGTACTTC. Encoded protein: CASSDQGIDEQYF.

The gene calls are TRBV10-2 and TRBJ2-5, with D perhaps matching TRBD2 (7 bases). The V gene lost 6 bases and the J gene lost 1 base, with 24 bases spanning the gap. This CDR3 region has 18 residues. CDR1 is WSHSY, CDR2 SAAADI, per germline. CDR3 protein: CASSENRVVAGAQETQYF. As DNA, the CDR3 is TGCGCCAGCAGCGAGAACCGGGTCGTGGCGGGGGCCCAAGAGACCCAGTACTTC.

This clone showed up just a few times. V usage is TRBV7-7 and J usage is TRBJ2-2, with D tentatively TRBD1 or TRBD2 (5 bases each). The CDR3 extends over 16 amino acids. Between the trimmed V and J ends, which lost 5 bases and 4 bases, there was a span of 17 bases. Germline V gene lookup returns CDR1 SSHAT and CDR2 FNYEAQ (reference sequence). CDR3: CASSPVGTASTGELFF. As DNA, the CDR3 is TGTGCCAGCAGCCCAGTAGGGACGGCCAGCACCGGGGAGCTGTTTTTT.

By its share, this clone is large. V is TRBV9 and J is TRBJ2-4; D tentatively fits TRBD1 or TRBD2 (6 bases each). There are 16 residues in the CDR3. CDR1 is SGDLS, CDR2 YYNGEE, per germline. With 0 bases removed from V and 0 bases from J, the gap between germline ends came to 10 bases. The CDR3 loop reads CASSVEGGVAKNIQYF. As DNA, the CDR3 is TGTGCCAGCAGCGTAGAGGGGGGAGTAGCCAAAAACATTCAGTACTTC. The complete variable domain, with remaining parts taken from reference TRBV9 and TRBJ2-4, reads DSGVTQTPKHLITATGQRVTLRCSPRSGDLSVYWYQQSLDQGLQFLIQYYNGEERAKGNILERFSAQQFPDLHSELNLSSLELGDSALYFCASSVEGGVAKNIQYFGAGTRLSVL.

This clone is large (0.1 to 1%). The chain combines TRBV7-9 with TRBJ1-3, with 10 bases aligning to TRBD1. V shed 6 bases and J 0 bases; nucleotides not matched to a gene: 5. The germline CDR1 and CDR2 sequences are SEHNR and FQNEAQ (reference sequence). The CDR3 has 16 amino acids. The CDR3 protein is CASSSRDRGSGNTIYF. The CDR3 nucleotides are TGTGCCAGCAGTTCCCGGGACAGGGGCTCTGGAAACACCATATATTTT. Filled out from reference TRBV7-9 and TRBJ1-3, the complete variable domain reads DTGVSQNPRHKITKRGQNVTFRCDPISEHNRLYWYRQTLGQGPEFLTYFQNEAQLEKSRLLSDRFSAERPKGSFSTLEIQRTEQGDSAMYLCASSSRDRGSGNTIYFGEGSWLTVV.

This chain links TRBV10-3 with TRBJ1-2, with TRBD1 matching over 11 bases. This CDR3 spans 14 amino acids. The germline V gene encodes CDR1 ENHRY and CDR2 SYGVKD. Losses at the gene ends were 6 bases for V and 2 bases for J; bases not matched to a gene: 2. Written as DNA, the CDR3 is TGTGCCATCAGGGGACAGGGGGAGAACTATGGCTACACCTTC. Protein sequence: CAIRGQGENYGYTF.

This chain connects TRBV5-6 to TRBJ2-2; D unresolved. Trimming removed 0 bases at V and 7 bases at J, with 10 bases between. The CDR3 runs to 14 residues. Germline values: CDR1 SGHDT, CDR2 YYEEEE. Written as DNA, the CDR3 is TGTGCCAGCAGCTTGGTATCCTTGAGCGGGGAGCTGTTTTTT. This translates into CASSLVSLSGELFF.

V usage is TRBV28 and J usage is TRBJ2-5; D ambiguous. Trimming took 8 bases from V and 5 from J, leaving 6 bases between them. This CDR3 region has 10 residues. Germline CDR1 is MDHEN and CDR2 is SYDVKM. The CDR3 DNA reads as TGTGCCAGCGGTTGGGAGACCCAGTACTTC. This codes for CASGWETQYF.

This chain joins TRBV7-2 and TRBJ2-1; 9 nucleotides match TRBD2. Germline CDR1 and CDR2: SGHTA and FQGNSA. This CDR3 has 17 amino acids. J lost 1 base, V lost 5 bases, and 9 bases had no gene match. The DNA for the CDR3 is TGTGCCAGCAGCCACACCTCTAGCGGGGTGTCCTACAATGAGCAGTTCTTC. It encodes CASSHTSSGVSYNEQFF.

In this sample, this clone turned up once. The chain employs TRBV11-2 and TRBJ2-2; TRBD2 agrees at 12 bases. The CDR3 runs to 18 residues. Trimming took 5 bases from V and 6 from J; bases not matched to a gene: 13. Germline V gives CDR1 SGHAT, CDR2 FQNNGV. The CDR3 region is CASSLTSGGPGSPGELFF. DNA for the CDR3: TGTGCCAGCAGCCTAACTAGCGGGGGGCCCGGGAGCCCCGGGGAGCTGTTTTTT.

The chain uses TRBV27 and TRBJ1-4; tentatively, D is TRBD1 (6 bases). The V gene lost 2 bases and the J gene lost 7 bases, with 11 bases spanning the gap. The CDR3 runs to 14 residues. The germline CDR1 and CDR2 sequences are MNHEY and SMNVEV (reference sequence). The CDR3 bases are TGTGCCAGCAGTTTAGTCAGGGGAGGTGAAAAACTGTTTTTT. It translates to CASSLVRGGEKLFF.

J is TRBJ2-3 and V is TRBV4-3; the D is unclear. CDR3 length: 14 residues. Deletions cut 0 bases from V and 2 bases from J, with 6 bases between. Germline CDR1 reads LGHNA; CDR2 reads YSLEER. The CDR3 reads CASSQDPHTDTQYF. CDR3 bases: TGCGCCAGCAGCCAAGATCCCCACACAGATACGCAGTATTTT.

V gene TRBV27 combines with J gene TRBJ2-7, with D possibly being TRBD1 (6 bases). CDR3 length: 16 amino acids. Germline assignment: CDR1 MNHEY and CDR2 SMNVEV (reference sequence). V was cut by 2 bases and J by 2 bases, with 16 bases left in between. CDR3: CASSLLSTGLTYEQYF. For the CDR3, the DNA is TGTGCCAGCAGTTTACTCTCGACAGGCCTTACCTACGAGCAGTACTTC.

The V gene is TRBV19, the J gene TRBJ2-7; 8 nucleotides align to TRBD2. Germline V CDR1 and CDR2: LNHDA, SQIVND (reference sequence). The CDR3 has 17 residues. The ends lost 5 bases at V and 1 base at J; junction bases unmatched: 13. The CDR3 region has the DNA TGTGCCAGTAGTCCAAGTAGCGGGGCTGCCCATTCCTACGAGCAGTACTTC. This sequence encodes CASSPSSGAAHSYEQYF.

This chain uses TRBV9 with TRBJ1-1; no reliable D call. V was pared by 4 bases and J by 4 bases, with 11 bases between. The CDR3 sequence is 13 residues long. Germline V gives CDR1 SGDLS, CDR2 YYNGEE. CDR3 residues: CASSQTGVTEAFF. The CDR3 coding sequence is TGTGCCAGCAGCCAAACGGGAGTCACTGAAGCTTTCTTT.

This sequence joins TRBV7-2 and TRBJ1-5; the match to TRBD1 covers 8 bases. CDR1 SGHTA and CDR2 FQGNSA come from the germline V gene. The trim removed 1 base at V and 6 bases at J, leaving 8 bases unmatched. This CDR3 comprises 16 residues. CDR3 nucleotide sequence: TGTGCCAGCAGCTTAGAGGACAGGGTGATAGGTCAGCCCCAGCATTTT. Translated: CASSLEDRVIGQPQHF.

This clone is a singleton in its sample. DNA for the CDR3: TGTGCCAGCAGTTATCTACAGGGAACCTACAATGAGCAGTTCTTC. This encodes CASSYLQGTYNEQFF. The V call is TRBV6-6, the J call TRBJ2-1; tentatively, D is TRBD1 (6 bases). V dropped 3 bases and J dropped 2 bases, with 11 bases sitting between them. The CDR3 extends over 15 amino acids. Germline CDR1 MNHNY, CDR2 SVGAGI (reference sequence).